The table lists the clone carrying this T cell receptor beta chain with many counts. Its antigen is as yet unknown. This entry belongs to a study of CD8 T cells in ankylosing spondylitis. Study-wide results and caveats: Reportedly, matched ankylosing spondylitis synovial fluid was significantly enriched for disease-linked clones. A TCR beta motif made of fewer than ten highly homologous variants seemed typical of ankylosing spondylitis blood. Clones linked to disease, bearing a CD8+ phenotype, were relatively rare in peripheral blood.

The TCR beta libraries were generated through quantitative 5'-RACE incorporating molecular barcodes. One entry per CDR3 protein, called by TCRdb with MiXCR from the 5' RACE reads. The sample records roughly 670,000 distinct CDR3 sequences, about 20% being singletons. Deletions cut 0 bases from V and 6 bases from J, with 11 bases between. The CDR3 covers 14 residues. Germline CDR1 is SGHAT and CDR2 is FQDESV (reference sequence). The specimen was blood, either unsorted or a sorted T cell fraction (not recorded which). This TCR was recovered from a male donor with ankylosing spondylitis. The chain couples TRBV11-1 to TRBJ1-1, with D possibly matching TRBD1 (5 bases). DNA for the CDR3: TGTGCCAGCAGCTTAGCGCGGGGGAGCGCTGAAGCTTTCTTT. Its protein is CASSLARGSAEAFF.